A selection of T cell receptor beta chains follows, all from one sample in a study of T cells after yellow fever vaccination. MiXCR, run by TCRdb on the 5' RACE reads, gives a single entry per CDR3 protein. This sample has 310,000 or so distinct CDR3 sequences, with roughly 3.5% found just once. Sequencing was performed on PBMCs, taken on the day of the yellow fever booster vaccination. The source is a man in his late teens or twenties who received the YFV17D yellow fever vaccine. Both conserved end residues are part of each CDR3. Each record gives: J gene, V gene, clone size, D gene, CDR3 DNA, CDR3 protein. A D gene is named only where the DNA matches it firmly. Size is stated for part of the rows, as once, few or many counts, or as a class when the clone is expanded.

>TRBJ2-5|TRBV5-1|many|TRBD2
TGCGCCAGCATGTCGCGGGGGGAACCAAGGACCCAGTACTTC
CASMSRGEPRTQYF
>TRBJ1-6|TRBV5-5|many|NA
TGTGCCAGCAGCTTGGGGGTCCTTGGGTATAATTCACCCCTCCACTTT
CASSLGVLGYNSPLHF
>TRBJ2-1|TRBV9|few|NA
TGTGCCAGCAGCGAAGAGGCCCAGATTAACAATGAGCAGTTCTTC
CASSEEAQINNEQFF
>TRBJ1-2|TRBV7-2|many|NA
TGTGCCAGCAGCTTAGCGATCCCGACTGGCTACACCTTC
CASSLAIPTGYTF
>TRBJ1-6|TRBV3-1|many|NA
TGTGCCAGCAGACTCCAGGGGTTCAGTTCACCCCTCCACTTT
CASRLQGFSSPLHF
>TRBJ1-6|TRBV27|NA|NA
TGTGCCAGCAACGACAGGAGCTCCTATAATTCACCCCTCCACTTT
CASNDRSSYNSPLHF
>TRBJ2-2|TRBV11-1|few|NA
TGTGCCAGCAGCCCTCGACCGGGACTGCCTAACACCGGGGAGCTGTTTTTT
CASSPRPGLPNTGELFF
>TRBJ1-1|TRBV12-3/TRBV12-4|many|NA
TGTGCCAGCAGGGCCCGAAAAGCTTTCTTT
CASRARKAFF
>TRBJ1-1|TRBV5-6|many|NA
TGTGCCAGCAGCTCGGTCGGACGGGTCCCTGAAGCTTTCTTT
CASSSVGRVPEAFF
>TRBJ2-3|TRBV24-1|NA|TRBD1
TGTGCCACCAGTGACTCGCAGGGGGCAAGTACAGATACGCTGTATTTT
CATSDSQGASTDTLYF
>TRBJ2-1|TRBV2|NA|NA
TGTGCCAGAAGGCTAGTGAACCACAATGAGCAGTTCTTC
CARRLVNHNEQFF
>TRBJ2-5|TRBV11-2|many|NA
TGTGCCAGCAGCATTCAATTACCGGGAGCAGAGACCCAGTACTTC
CASSIQLPGAETQYF
>TRBJ1-2|TRBV20-1|many|NA
TGCAGTGCTACCTTAGGCTACACCTTC
CSATLGYTF
>TRBJ1-1|TRBV6-5|many|NA
TGTGCCAGCAGTTTAGAGGGAACAGCTTTCTTT
CASSLEGTAFF
>TRBJ2-5|TRBV4-3|many|NA
TGCGCCAGCAGCCATGGGCAGTACCAAGAGACCCAGTACTTC
CASSHGQYQETQYF
>TRBJ2-1|TRBV20-1|many|TRBD2
TGCAGTGCTAGAGACAGCGGGGGGGCCGATGAGCAGTTCTTC
CSARDSGGADEQFF
>TRBJ1-1|TRBV5-4|NA|NA
TGTGCCAGCAGGGTGGGATCCACTGAAGCTTTCTTT
CASRVGSTEAFF
>TRBJ2-3|TRBV28|many|NA
TGTGCCAGCAGTCAGCGCAGGGACACAGATACGCAGTATTTT
CASSQRRDTDTQYF
>TRBJ2-3|TRBV6-5|few|TRBD2
TGTGCCAGCAGAGCTTTTGAGCGGGGGGGCACAGATACGCAGTATTTT
CASRAFERGGTDTQYF
>TRBJ2-1|TRBV5-1|few|TRBD2
TGCGCCAGCAGCCCGGGGGGGGGTACCTACAATGAGCAGTTCTTC
CASSPGGGTYNEQFF
>TRBJ2-6|TRBV7-2|many|NA
TGTGCCAGCAGCTGGCCGGGACACCAACCCTCTGGGGCCAACGTCCTGACTTTC
CASSWPGHQPSGANVLTF
>TRBJ1-2|TRBV5-1|NA|TRBD1
TGCGCCAGCAGCTTTACCGGGACAGAGTTGTATGGCTACACCTTC
CASSFTGTELYGYTF
>TRBJ1-1|TRBV6-1|few|NA
TGTGCCAGCAGGAACGGGACAAGAGAGAACACTGAAGCTTTCTTT
CASRNGTRENTEAFF
>TRBJ2-2|TRBV20-1|few|NA
TGCAGTGCTAGAGTAACAGCCAGGAACACCGGGGAGCTGTTTTTT
CSARVTARNTGELFF
>TRBJ2-2|TRBV18|few|NA
TGTGCCAGCTCACCGGGGGCCCTTTTCACCGGGGAGCTGTTTTTT
CASSPGALFTGELFF
>TRBJ2-1|TRBV5-1|NA|NA
TGCGCCAGCAGCTTCACCCAGGTAGGGTCCATCAGAAATGAGCAGTTCTTC
CASSFTQVGSIRNEQFF
>TRBJ1-1|TRBV18|many|TRBD1
TGTGCCAGCTCACCATCTTCAGGACAGGGGGGAAAAGCTTTCTTT
CASSPSSGQGGKAFF
>TRBJ1-2|TRBV27|NA|NA
TGTGCCACCTACTCAGGACCCTATGCCTATGGCTACACCTTC
CATYSGPYAYGYTF
>TRBJ2-5|TRBV7-2|many|TRBD2
TGTGCCAGCAAGCGGGGGTTACAAGAGACCCAGTACTTC
CASKRGLQETQYF
>TRBJ2-3|TRBV27|many|NA
TGTGCCAGCAGTAAAAACACAGATACGCAGTATTTT
CASSKNTDTQYF
>TRBJ1-1|TRBV20-1|many|TRBD1
TGCAGTGCTAGGCCCCGGACAGGGCCGAACACTGAAGCTTTCTTT
CSARPRTGPNTEAFF
>TRBJ2-3|TRBV5-1|NA|NA
TGCGCCAGCAGCGAAAGGACTATCACAGATACGCAGTATTTT
CASSERTITDTQYF
>TRBJ1-1|TRBV5-1|NA|NA
TGCGCCAGCAGCTCGGGCGGCATCTCTGAAGCTTTCTTT
CASSSGGISEAFF
>TRBJ1-4|TRBV18|many|NA
TGTGCCAGCTCAGCAGGGGATAATGAAAAACTGTTTTTT
CASSAGDNEKLFF
>TRBJ2-1|TRBV5-5|many|TRBD1
TGTGCCAGCAGCAGTCCCGGGACAGGGGGGATGGCGACCTACAATGAGCAGTTCTTC
CASSSPGTGGMATYNEQFF
>TRBJ2-3|TRBV5-1|many|TRBD2
TGCGCCAGCAGCGCCCGGGGGGGGTTCCCAGATACGCAGTATTTT
CASSARGGFPDTQYF
>TRBJ1-3|TRBV12-3/TRBV12-4|few|NA
TGTGCCAGCAGTCCACCCACAGGAGCGGGAAACACCATATATTTT
CASSPPTGAGNTIYF
>TRBJ2-3|TRBV6-6|many|NA
TGTGCCAGCAACTTGGTAGGGAATGAAGATACGCAGTATTTT
CASNLVGNEDTQYF
>TRBJ2-5|TRBV7-6|many|NA
TGTGCCAGCAGCCCTCAAAAAAGGGAGACCCAGTACTTC
CASSPQKRETQYF
>TRBJ2-3|TRBV28|NA|TRBD1
TGTGCCATCGCGGTGGACAGGGCAAGCACAGATACGCAGTATTTT
CAIAVDRASTDTQYF
>TRBJ2-1|TRBV5-1|many|TRBD2
TGCGCCAGCAGCAGAATAGCGGGGGGGTACAATGAGCAGTTCTTC
CASSRIAGGYNEQFF
>TRBJ2-7|TRBV10-3|many|NA
TGTGCCATCAGTGCGGCAGGGGTGGTAAGCGAGCAGTACTTC
CAISAAGVVSEQYF
>TRBJ1-2|TRBV5-1|many|NA
TGCGCCAGCAGCTCCGGGACATTCGGCGGCTACACCTTC
CASSSGTFGGYTF
>TRBJ1-5|TRBV24-1|NA|NA
TGTGCCACCAGTGACCGCGACCGGGACTACCACCCCGCCGATCAGCCCCAGCATTTT
CATSDRDRDYHPADQPQHF
>TRBJ2-6|TRBV7-2|many|NA
TGTGCCAGCAGGTCAACCTTAGACAGAAGCTCTGGGGCCAACGTCCTGACTTTC
CASRSTLDRSSGANVLTF
>TRBJ1-1|TRBV5-1|many|TRBD1
TGCGCCAGCCCCAGGACAGGGGCTGAAGCTTTCTTT
CASPRTGAEAFF
>TRBJ2-2|TRBV19|many|NA
TGTGCCAGTAGTATCGAAGGAACCGGGGAGCTGTTTTTT
CASSIEGTGELFF